The T cell receptor beta chain described here comes from a study of blood T cell repertoires in COVID-19. Study context: Sites in the United States, Italy and Spain provided acute and convalescent COVID-19 samples. PBMCs, B-cell-depleted T cells, or T cells provided the cDNA or gDNA that made up the material.

Measured with immunoSEQ multiplex PCR; TCRdb has only the in-frame clones, and not every one. The table includes about 64,000 clones, 75% to 85% detected once. V lost 3 bases and J 0 bases, leaving 9 bases between the germline ends. The CDR3 contains 15 residues. Per the germline V gene, CDR1 is MNHEY and CDR2 is SVGAGI. The origin of this receptor is a human donor in a cohort sampled during active COVID-19. Sequenced: peripheral blood. The chain carries TRBV6-5 and TRBJ1-3; a weak D match, TRBD1 (5 bases). CDR3 in amino acids: CASSYGRASGNTIYF. The CDR3 DNA follows: TGTGCCAGCAGTTATGGCAGGGCCTCTGGAAACACCATATATTTT.